These T cell receptor beta chains were read from a single sample in a study of blood T cells in healthy people across ages. TCRdb passed the 5' RACE reads through MiXCR, listing each CDR3 protein once. The table records about 650,000 distinct CDR3 sequences, over 40% of them present only once. The sequenced material came from blood. These receptors all come from a woman of 80 years or more in good health. Each CDR3 is given with its conserved first and last residue. Fields, in order: D gene, V gene, clone size, J gene, CDR3 DNA, CDR3 protein. The D gene is left open where the match is weak. Rows may omit the clone size; those that give it use once, few, many or a size class.

>.|TRBV20-1|many|TRBJ2-3
TGCAGTGCTAGGGATCCCGGGGGCGTGCCAGATACGCAGTATTTT
CSARDPGGVPDTQYF
>.|TRBV27|.|TRBJ2-5
TGTGCCAGCAGGCCTAGTGGGAGTGGGGAGACCCAGTACTTC
CASRPSGSGETQYF
>.|TRBV3-1|many|TRBJ2-3
TGTGCCAGCAGCCAATTCGTTAAAGATACGCAGTATTTT
CASSQFVKDTQYF
>TRBD2|TRBV7-9|few|TRBJ2-1
TGTGCCAGCAGCCGCTCCCCCGGGACTAGCACTAACTCCTACAATGAGCAGTTCTTC
CASSRSPGTSTNSYNEQFF
>.|TRBV6-5|.|TRBJ2-7
TGTGCCAGCAGTTACGCCGGCCAGGGGGGGTCTGACGAGCAGTACTTC
CASSYAGQGGSDEQYF
>.|TRBV4-2|.|TRBJ1-2
TGTGCCAGCAGCCAAGAAGCTAACATAAACTATGGCTACACCTTC
CASSQEANINYGYTF
>.|TRBV6-5|few|TRBJ1-3
TGTGCCAGCAGTTCAGGCGACGCAGGGCAGTTTCGAAACACCATATATTTT
CASSSGDAGQFRNTIYF
>.|TRBV12-3/TRBV12-4|.|TRBJ2-3
TGTGCCAGCAGTTTACCGGCCCCTAGCACAGATACGCAGTATTTT
CASSLPAPSTDTQYF
>.|TRBV12-3/TRBV12-4|few|TRBJ2-5
TGTGCCAGCAGTTTAGGGGGGGGCCAGCTACAAGAGACCCAGTACTTC
CASSLGGGQLQETQYF
>.|TRBV7-7|.|TRBJ2-7
TGTGCTAGCAGCTTCGGACAGAGCTCCTACAATGAGCAGTACTTC
CASSFGQSSYNEQYF
>TRBD1|TRBV12-3/TRBV12-4|.|TRBJ2-2
TGTGCCAGCAGTTCCTGGACAGGGCCCGGGGAGCTGTTTTTT
CASSSWTGPGELFF
>.|TRBV4-3|.|TRBJ1-1
TGCGCCAGCAGCCAAGATTACCAGAACACTGAAGCTTTCTTT
CASSQDYQNTEAFF
>TRBD1|TRBV9|many|TRBJ1-6
TGTGCCAGCAGCGTAGAATCGACAGGGGTTTCACCCCTCCACTTT
CASSVESTGVSPLHF
>.|TRBV7-8|.|TRBJ2-7
TGTGCCAGCAGCTCAGGACTATCGCAATACGAGCAGTACTTC
CASSSGLSQYEQYF
>.|TRBV5-1|many|TRBJ1-2
TGCGCCAGCAGGGTTTCGAGGGATGGCTACACCTTC
CASRVSRDGYTF
>TRBD1|TRBV12-3/TRBV12-4|.|TRBJ1-5
TGTGCCGGCTCGGGACAGGACGACAATCAGCCCCAGCATTTT
CAGSGQDDNQPQHF
>.|TRBV5-1|.|TRBJ2-5
TGCGCCAGCAGCTTGGGGGAAGGATCCCGCCCGGTGGAGACCCAGTACTTC
CASSLGEGSRPVETQYF
>.|TRBV28|.|TRBJ2-4
TGTGCCAGCAGTTTGGGGGGGACAGGTCGTTCCCGGGAGCAGTACTTC
CASSLGGTGRSREQYF
>.|TRBV7-9|.|TRBJ2-5
TGTGCCAGCAGTCAGAGGCCCCGTGGCCAAGAGACCCAGTACTTC
CASSQRPRGQETQYF
>.|TRBV29-1|once|TRBJ2-1
TGCAGCGGCAGGGATGTCGCACACAATGAGCAGTTCTTC
CSGRDVAHNEQFF
>.|TRBV12-3/TRBV12-4|.|TRBJ1-5
TGTGCCAGCAGACCTGGAGACAGCCAAAATCAGCCCCAGCATTTT
CASRPGDSQNQPQHF
>TRBD2|TRBV4-2|many|TRBJ2-3
TGTGCCAGCAGCCCCGGACTACGCGGGGGGGCGAACACAGATACGCAGTATTTT
CASSPGLRGGANTDTQYF
>.|TRBV27|many|TRBJ2-7
TGTGCCAGCAGCTCAGTTGAGTTGGGCGGATACGAGCAGTACTTC
CASSSVELGGYEQYF
>.|TRBV4-1|.|TRBJ2-7
TGCGCCAGCAGCCAAAATCGAGGGACATCCTACGAGCAGTACTTC
CASSQNRGTSYEQYF
>TRBD2|TRBV3-1|.|TRBJ2-1
TGTGCCAGCAGCCAAGGCGGGAGAAACTACAATGAGCAGTTCTTC
CASSQGGRNYNEQFF
>.|TRBV5-1|.|TRBJ2-3
TGCGCCAGCAGGGGTAACAGTACAGATACGCAGTATTTT
CASRGNSTDTQYF
>TRBD1|TRBV30|few|TRBJ1-6
TGTGCCTGGAGTGTTGACAGGGGGCGGTCACCCCTCCACTTT
CAWSVDRGRSPLHF
>TRBD1|TRBV6-2/TRBV6-3|.|TRBJ1-6
TGTGCCAGCAGGACAGGGGGCTTCAATTCACCCCTCCACTTT
CASRTGGFNSPLHF
>TRBD1|TRBV18|.|TRBJ1-1
TGTGCCAGCTCACCATACGAGAGGACGACAGGGGACACTGAAGCTTTCTTT
CASSPYERTTGDTEAFF